This T cell receptor (beta chain) comes out of a study of blood T cell repertoires in COVID-19. Across the whole study: PBMCs, B-cell-depleted T cells, or T cells provided the cDNA or gDNA that made up the material.

The Seattle patients joined while their infection was active and were tracked longitudinally afterward. This clone was picked up one time. This sample also contains other DNA sequences that code for the same CDR3. Germline-derived CDR1 and CDR2 are SGHRS and YFSETQ. The CDR3 length is 12 residues. V was cut by 0 bases and J by 5 bases, with 4 bases left in between. In the authors' methods: Quantification of nucleated cells was approximated via reference gene primer amplification. Sequenced by immunoSEQ multiplex PCR; TCRdb stores in-frame clones only, minus some. D and trimming were read from the DNA, whereas the V and J calls and clone size are those reported in that table. The profile shows about 360,000 clones, approximately 86% of them singletons.

This chain uses TRBV5-1 with TRBJ2-3, with unresolved D. The sample consisted of peripheral blood. The sequence came from an older woman with COVID-19, enrolled during active disease. DNA of the CDR3: TGCGCCAGCAGCTTGGTCGTAGATACGCAGTATTTT. It codes for CASSLVVDTQYF. The full variable domain, completed using reference TRBV5-1 and TRBJ2-3, is KAGVTQTPRYLIKTRGQQVTLSCSPISGHRSVSWYQQTPGQGLQFLFEYFSETQRNKGNFPGRFSGRQFSNSRSEMNVSTLELGDSALYLCASSLVVDTQYFGPGTRLTVL.